These 8 T cell receptor beta chains were all obtained from the same sample, sequenced in a study of blood T cell repertoires in COVID-19. Measured with immunoSEQ multiplex PCR; TCRdb has only the in-frame clones, and not every one. The profile covers approximately 150,000 clones, with 75% to 90% appearing a single time and 4.8% taken by the ten largest. Specimen: peripheral blood. Receptors originate from a human donor in a cohort sampled during active COVID-19.

This chain joins TRBV9 and TRBJ2-1, with a tentative D call TRBD1 (5 bases). Trimming removed 0 bases from V and 4 bases from J, with 8 bases in between. Germline V gene sequence: CDR1 SGDLS, CDR2 YYNGEE. CDR3 length equals 14 residues. The CDR3 is CASSVGRAYNEQFF. CDR3 nucleotide sequence: TGTGCCAGCAGCGTAGGCAGGGCTTACAATGAGCAGTTCTTC.

This chain joins TRBV19 and TRBJ1-3; tentative D call: TRBD1 (5 bases). Germline V gene sequence: CDR1 LNHDA, CDR2 SQIVND (reference sequence). The CDR3 contains 16 residues. Trimming removed 5 bases at V and 0 bases at J, with 14 bases between. The CDR3 region is CASSPTGGISGNTIYF. CDR3 coding DNA: TGTGCCAGTAGTCCAACCGGGGGGATCTCTGGAAACACCATATATTTT.

The chain recombines TRBV6-5 with TRBJ1-2; TRBD1 might be the D (6 bases). This CDR3 spans 16 amino acids. Germline values: CDR1 MNHEY, CDR2 SVGAGI. V shed 0 bases and J shed 0 bases, with 11 bases lying between them. The CDR3 nucleotides are TGTGCCAGCAGTTACTCAAAACAGGGACCTAACTATGGCTACACCTTC. Translated: CASSYSKQGPNYGYTF.

This clone appeared a few times. This sample also contains other DNA sequences that code for the same CDR3. The chain has TRBV30 and TRBJ1-2; the match to TRBD1 covers 7 bases. CDR3 length: 13 residues. J gave up 2 bases and V 3 bases, and 3 bases lay outside the gene matches. Germline values: CDR1 GTSNPN, CDR2 SVGIG (reference sequence). CDR3 nucleotide sequence: TGTGCCTGGAGCCTACAGGGGAACTATGGCTACACCTTC. The encoded protein is CAWSLQGNYGYTF. Variable domain in full (rest from reference TRBV30 and TRBJ1-2): SQTIHQWPATLVQPVGSPLSLECTVEGTSNPNLYWYRQAAGRGLQLLFYSVGIGQISSEVPQNLSASRPQDRQFILSSKKLLLSDSGFYLCAWSLQGNYGYTFGSGTRLTVV.

The rearrangement links TRBV5-6 to TRBJ2-2; 10 positions agree with TRBD1. Germline lookup yields CDR1 SGHDT and CDR2 YYEEEE. V shed 4 bases and J 5 bases; nucleotides not matched to a gene: 14. The CDR3 spans 18 residues. This chain's CDR3 is CASSSLDDRGHGTGELFF. CDR3 sequence (DNA): TGTGCCAGCAGCAGCCTTGATGACAGGGGGCATGGGACCGGGGAGCTGTTTTTT.

The rearrangement links TRBV19 to TRBJ1-4; D gene unclear. CDR3 length equals 15 residues. Trimming removed 2 bases at V and 6 bases at J, with 13 bases between. Germline assignment: CDR1 LNHDA and CDR2 SQIVND (reference sequence). CDR3 nucleotides: TGTGCCAGTAGTATACGAGCGACTCAGTATGAAAAACTGTTTTTT. This codes for CASSIRATQYEKLFF.

The CDR3 region is CASSPSAEETQYF. The CDR3 nucleotides are TGTGCCAGCAGCCCCTCAGCGGAAGAGACCCAGTACTTC. V and J are TRBV7-9 and TRBJ2-5; possible D gene TRBD2, 5 bases. This CDR3 region has 13 residues. V lost 5 bases and J 3 bases, leaving 10 bases between the germline ends. From germline, CDR1 is SEHNR and CDR2 FQNEAQ (reference sequence). Based on the CDR3 plus reference TRBV7-9 and TRBJ2-5, the full variable domain is DTGVSQNPRHKITKRGQNVTFRCDPISEHNRLYWYRQTLGQGPEFLTYFQNEAQLEKSRLLSDRFSAERPKGSFSTLEIQRTEQGDSAMYLCASSPSAEETQYFGPGTRLLVL.

Here the CDR3 reads CASFGPGSSYNEQFF. CDR3 nucleotides: TGTGCCAGCTTCGGTCCGGGGAGCTCCTACAATGAGCAGTTCTTC. The genes are TRBV28 and TRBJ2-1; perhaps TRBD2 as D (5 bases). Germline V gene lookup returns CDR1 MDHEN and CDR2 SYDVKM. CDR3 size: 15 residues. V was cut by 8 bases and J by 0 bases, with 14 bases left in between.